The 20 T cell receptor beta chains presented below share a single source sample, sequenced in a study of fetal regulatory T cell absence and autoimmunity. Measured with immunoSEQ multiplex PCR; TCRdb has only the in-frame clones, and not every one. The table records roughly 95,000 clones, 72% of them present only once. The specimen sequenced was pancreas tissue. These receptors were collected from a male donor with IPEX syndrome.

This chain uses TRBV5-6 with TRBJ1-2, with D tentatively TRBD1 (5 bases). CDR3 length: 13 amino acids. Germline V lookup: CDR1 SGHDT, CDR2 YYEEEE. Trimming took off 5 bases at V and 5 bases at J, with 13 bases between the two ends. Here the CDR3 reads CASRGTRGYGYTF. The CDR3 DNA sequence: TGTGCCAGCAGAGGGACCCGGGGGTATGGCTACACCTTC.

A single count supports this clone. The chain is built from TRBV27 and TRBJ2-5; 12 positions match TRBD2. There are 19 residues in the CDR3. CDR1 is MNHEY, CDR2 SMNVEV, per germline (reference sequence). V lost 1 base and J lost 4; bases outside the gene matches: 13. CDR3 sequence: CASSLLGTSGLPRVETQYF. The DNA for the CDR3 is TGTGCCAGCAGTTTATTGGGGACTAGCGGGCTACCTCGGGTAGAGACCCAGTACTTC.

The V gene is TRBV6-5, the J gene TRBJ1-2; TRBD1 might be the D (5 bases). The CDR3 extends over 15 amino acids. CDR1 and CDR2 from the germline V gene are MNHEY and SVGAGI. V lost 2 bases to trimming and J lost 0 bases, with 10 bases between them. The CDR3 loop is CASSYGGGANYGYTF. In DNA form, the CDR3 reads TGTGCCAGCAGTTACGGGGGGGGAGCTAACTATGGCTACACCTTC.

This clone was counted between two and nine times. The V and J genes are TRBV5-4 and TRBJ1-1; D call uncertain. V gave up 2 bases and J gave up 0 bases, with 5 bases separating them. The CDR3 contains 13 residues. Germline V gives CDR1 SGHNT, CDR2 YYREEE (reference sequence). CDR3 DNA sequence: TGTGCCAGCAGCTTCTATTTGAACACTGAAGCTTTCTTT. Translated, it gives CASSFYLNTEAFF.

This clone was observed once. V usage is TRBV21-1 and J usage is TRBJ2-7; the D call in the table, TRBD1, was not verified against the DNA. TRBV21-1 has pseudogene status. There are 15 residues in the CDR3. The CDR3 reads CASSKEGAGSCEQYF. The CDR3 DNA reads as TGTGCCAGCAGCAAAGAGGGGGCGGGCTCCTGCGAGCAGTACTTC.

The chain's CDR3 is CASSLPGQGYEQYF. The CDR3, as DNA: TGTGCCAGCAGCTTACCGGGACAGGGCTACGAGCAGTACTTC. This chain uses TRBV7-6 with TRBJ2-7, with 9 positions matching TRBD1. With 2 bases clipped from V and 3 bases from J, the junction kept 2 bases outside the gene matches. Germline CDR1 SGHVS, CDR2 FNYEAQ. The length of the CDR3 is 14 residues.

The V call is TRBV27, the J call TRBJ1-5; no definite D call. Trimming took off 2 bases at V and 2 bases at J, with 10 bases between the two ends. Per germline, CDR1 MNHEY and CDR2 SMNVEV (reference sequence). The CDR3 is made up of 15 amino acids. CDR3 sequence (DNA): TGTGCCAGCAGTTTAATGGGTTTAGGCAATCAGCCCCAGCATTTT. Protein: CASSLMGLGNQPQHF.

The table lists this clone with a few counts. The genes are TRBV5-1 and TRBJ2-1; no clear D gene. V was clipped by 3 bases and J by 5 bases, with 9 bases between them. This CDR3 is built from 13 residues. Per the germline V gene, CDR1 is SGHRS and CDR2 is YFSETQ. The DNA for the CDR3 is TGCGCCAGCAGCTGGCGGAACCACAATGAGCAGTTCTTC. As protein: CASSWRNHNEQFF.

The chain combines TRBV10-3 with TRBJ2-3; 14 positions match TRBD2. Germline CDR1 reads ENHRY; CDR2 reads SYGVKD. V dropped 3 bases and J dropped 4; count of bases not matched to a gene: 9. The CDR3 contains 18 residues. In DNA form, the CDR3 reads TGTGCCATCAGTGATCCGGACCGGACTAGCGGGGGGTCAGATACGCAGTATTTT. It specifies CAISDPDRTSGGSDTQYF.

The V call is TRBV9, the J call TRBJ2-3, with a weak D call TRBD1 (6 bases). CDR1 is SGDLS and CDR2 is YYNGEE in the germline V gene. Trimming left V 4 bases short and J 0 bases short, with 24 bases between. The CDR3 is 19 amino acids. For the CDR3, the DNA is TGTGCCAGCAGCCTCTCCCCCTTCTACCGGACAGCAAGCACAGATACGCAGTATTTT. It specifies CASSLSPFYRTASTDTQYF. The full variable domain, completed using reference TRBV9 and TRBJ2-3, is DSGVTQTPKHLITATGQRVTLRCSPRSGDLSVYWYQQSLDQGLQFLIQYYNGEERAKGNILERFSAQQFPDLHSELNLSSLELGDSALYFCASSLSPFYRTASTDTQYFGPGTRLTVL.

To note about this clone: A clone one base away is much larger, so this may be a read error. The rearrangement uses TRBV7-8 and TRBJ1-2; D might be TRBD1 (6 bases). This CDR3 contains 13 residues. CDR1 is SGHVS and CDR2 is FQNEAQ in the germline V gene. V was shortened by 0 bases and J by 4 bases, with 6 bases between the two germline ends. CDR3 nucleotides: TGTGCCAGCAGCTTAGCAGGGGGCTATGGCTACACCTTC. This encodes CASSLAGGYGYTF.

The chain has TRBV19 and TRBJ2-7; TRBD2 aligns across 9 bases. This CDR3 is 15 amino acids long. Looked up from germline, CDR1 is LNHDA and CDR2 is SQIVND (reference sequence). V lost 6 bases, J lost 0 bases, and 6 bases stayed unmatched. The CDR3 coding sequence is TGTGCCAGTAGGGACAGCGGGAGGTTCTCCTACGAGCAGTACTTC. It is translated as CASRDSGRFSYEQYF. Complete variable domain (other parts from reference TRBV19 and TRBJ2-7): DGGITQSPKYLFRKEGQNVTLSCEQNLNHDAMYWYRQDPGQGLRLIYYSQIVNDFQKGDIAEGYSVSREKKESFPLTVTSAQKNPTAFYLCASRDSGRFSYEQYFGPGTRLTVT.

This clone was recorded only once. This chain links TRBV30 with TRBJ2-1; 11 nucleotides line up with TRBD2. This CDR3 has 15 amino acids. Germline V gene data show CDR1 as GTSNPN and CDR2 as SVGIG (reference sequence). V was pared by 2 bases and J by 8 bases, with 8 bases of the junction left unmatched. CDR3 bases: TGTGCCTGGAGTAGAAGACTAGCGGGGCGTCATGAGCAGTTCTTC. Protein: CAWSRRLAGRHEQFF.

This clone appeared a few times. This CDR3 is CASSVGYEQYF. The CDR3 DNA reads TGTGCCAGCAGCGTAGGCTACGAGCAGTACTTC. The V and J genes are TRBV9 and TRBJ2-7, with D uncertain. Looked up from germline, CDR1 is SGDLS and CDR2 is YYNGEE. The CDR3 loop spans 11 amino acids. The V end lost 0 bases, the J end lost 3 bases, and 1 base lay between the germline ends.

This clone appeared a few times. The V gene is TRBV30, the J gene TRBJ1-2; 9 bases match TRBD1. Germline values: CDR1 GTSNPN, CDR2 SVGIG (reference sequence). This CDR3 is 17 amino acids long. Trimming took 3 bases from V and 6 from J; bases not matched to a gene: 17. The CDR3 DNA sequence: TGTGCCTGGAGCTCAACTTTCGGGACAGGGTATCCGGATGGCTACACCTTC. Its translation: CAWSSTFGTGYPDGYTF.

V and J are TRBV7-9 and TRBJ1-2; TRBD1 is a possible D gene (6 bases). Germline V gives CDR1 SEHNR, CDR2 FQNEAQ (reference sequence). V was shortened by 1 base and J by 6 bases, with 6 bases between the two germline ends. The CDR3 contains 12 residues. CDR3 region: CASSLDRDGYTF. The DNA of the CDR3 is TGTGCCAGCAGCTTAGACAGGGATGGCTACACCTTC.

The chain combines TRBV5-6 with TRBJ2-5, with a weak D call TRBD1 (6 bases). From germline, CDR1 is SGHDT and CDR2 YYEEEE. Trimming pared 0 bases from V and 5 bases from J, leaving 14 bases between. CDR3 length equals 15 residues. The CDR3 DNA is TGTGCCAGCAGCTTGGACTTTGGGGGCAGGGAGACCCAGTACTTC. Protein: CASSLDFGGRETQYF.

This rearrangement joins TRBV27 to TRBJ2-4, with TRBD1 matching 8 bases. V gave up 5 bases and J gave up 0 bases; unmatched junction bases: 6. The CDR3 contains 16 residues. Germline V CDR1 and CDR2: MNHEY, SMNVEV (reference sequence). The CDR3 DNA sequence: TGTGCCAGCAGTCGAATCAGGGGGCGAGCCAAAAACATTCAGTACTTC. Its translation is CASSRIRGRAKNIQYF.

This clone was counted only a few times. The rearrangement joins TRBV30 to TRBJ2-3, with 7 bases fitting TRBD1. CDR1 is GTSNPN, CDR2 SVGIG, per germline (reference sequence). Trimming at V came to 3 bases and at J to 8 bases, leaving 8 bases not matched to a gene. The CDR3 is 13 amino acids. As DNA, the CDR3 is TGTGCCTGGAGGACAGGGTCGATGGTTACGCAGTATTTT. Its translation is CAWRTGSMVTQYF.

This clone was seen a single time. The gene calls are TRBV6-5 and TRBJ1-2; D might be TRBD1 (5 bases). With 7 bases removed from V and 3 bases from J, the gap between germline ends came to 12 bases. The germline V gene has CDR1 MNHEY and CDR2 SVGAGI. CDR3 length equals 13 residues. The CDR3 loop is CASTNGGDYGYTF. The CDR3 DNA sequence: TGTGCCAGCACCAACGGGGGGGACTATGGCTACACCTTC.